Following are 14 T cell receptor beta chains from one sample sequenced in a study of T cells in Graves' hyperthyroidism and ophthalmopathy. There were TCR beta CDR3 regions amplified from RNA transcripts. The TCR CDR3 first-round RT-PCR relied on the HTBI primer set. TCRdb processed the multiplex PCR reads anew with MiXCR; each CDR3 protein has one entry. The sample contains about 500,000 distinct CDR3 sequences, roughly 45% of which appear only once. Input material: peripheral blood or thyroid tissue (not recorded which). These receptors all come from an adult woman with Graves' disease, either hyperthyroidism or ophthalmopathy (not recorded which).

In the case of this clonotype: Germline and junction disagree at one end, which may indicate a read error. The chain carries TRBV10-3 and TRBJ2-5, with 14 bases identical to TRBD2. The CDR3 runs 17 residues. Germline V gene data show CDR1 as ENHRY and CDR2 as SYGVKD. The CDR3 DNA follows: TGTGCCAGCAGTGAAGGGGGGACTAGCGGGAGAGGTGAGACCCAGTACTTC. It yields the protein CASSEGGTSGRGETQYF.

This clonotype was counted once. The rearrangement links TRBV7-9 to TRBJ2-5; 7 bases align to TRBD2. The CDR3 covers 14 residues. V was clipped by 5 bases and J by 5 bases; unmatched bases: 8. From germline, CDR1 is SEHNR and CDR2 FQNEAQ (reference sequence). The CDR3 bases are TGTGCCAGCAGCATCCACGGCGGGAGTGAGACCCAGTACTTC. Translation: CASSIHGGSETQYF.

This clonotype appeared a single time. The chain joins TRBV7-3 to TRBJ2-2, with TRBD1 matching over 7 bases. CDR1 and CDR2 from the germline V gene are SGHTA and FQGTGA. With 4 bases clipped from V and 4 bases from J, the junction kept 3 bases outside the gene matches. The CDR3 extends over 14 amino acids. CDR3 in amino acids: CASSSRQGTGELFF. CDR3 sequence (DNA): TGTGCCAGCAGCTCGAGACAGGGCACCGGGGAGCTGTTTTTT.

V and J are TRBV20-1 and TRBJ1-1, with TRBD1 identical over 7 bases. The germline V gene has CDR1 DFQATT and CDR2 SNEGSKA (reference sequence). This CDR3 contains 14 residues. Germline trimming cut 4 bases from V and 8 bases from J; bases unmatched to any gene: 13. The CDR3 here is CSATSGQARLEAFF. CDR3 in DNA: TGCAGTGCTACTTCCGGACAGGCACGCCTAGAAGCTTTCTTT.

This chain connects TRBV2 to TRBJ1-5; D is unclear. V was pared by 5 bases and J by 1 base, with 12 bases between. CDR1 SNHLY and CDR2 FYNNEI come from the germline V gene. The CDR3 length is 15 residues. The CDR3 sequence is CASSTGQASNQPQHF. CDR3 bases: TGTGCCAGCAGTACCGGGCAGGCAAGCAATCAGCCCCAGCATTTT.

J is TRBJ2-3 and V is TRBV7-3; the match to TRBD2 covers 8 bases. Germline V gene sequence: CDR1 SGHTA, CDR2 FQGTGA. Trimming cost V 4 bases and J 1 base; bases outside gene matches: 1. This CDR3 has 14 residues. The CDR3 loop reads CASSSSGRTDTQYF. CDR3 bases: TGTGCCAGCAGCTCTAGCGGGCGCACAGATACGCAGTATTTT.

This clonotype was seen many times. The rearrangement links TRBV12-3 or TRBV12-4 to TRBJ1-2; no firm D call. Trimming removed 1 base at V and 0 bases at J, with 6 bases between. The CDR3 has 14 amino acids. The CDR3 sequence is CASSLDGSNYGYTF. DNA for the CDR3: TGTGCCAGCAGTTTAGACGGCTCTAACTATGGCTACACCTTC.

Only a few counts were recorded for this clonotype. The V call is TRBV4-3, the J call TRBJ1-3; D ambiguous. Trimming took off 2 bases at V and 0 bases at J, with 14 bases between the two ends. The CDR3 spans 17 residues. The germline gives CDR1 LGHNA, CDR2 YSLEER. The CDR3 loop is CASSQIQAGASGNTIYF. Written as DNA, the CDR3 is TGCGCCAGCAGCCAAATTCAAGCAGGAGCCTCTGGAAACACCATATATTTT.

The chain recombines TRBV10-3 with TRBJ1-5, with D hard to call. V lost 2 bases and J lost 6, with 5 bases in between. Germline assignment: CDR1 ENHRY and CDR2 SYGVKD. This CDR3 region has 12 residues. The CDR3 DNA sequence: TGTGCCATCAGTGAGGGTACTCAGCCCCAGCATTTT. Its translation is CAISEGTQPQHF.

The J gene is TRBJ1-2, the V gene TRBV15, with 7 bases identical to TRBD1. This CDR3 region has 13 residues. V was clipped by 4 bases and J by 8 bases; unmatched bases: 7. Germline CDR1 is LNHNV and CDR2 is YYDKDF (reference sequence). The CDR3 nucleotides read TGTGCCACCAGCACCGAGACAGGGTTCGGCTACACCTTC. Translating it yields CATSTETGFGYTF.

This clonotype was seen a single time. The chain is built from TRBV2 and TRBJ1-1; a weak D match, TRBD1 (6 bases). Trimming cost V 2 bases and J 1 base, with 11 bases left between them. Germline V gene sequence: CDR1 SNHLY, CDR2 FYNNEI. The CDR3 loop spans 15 amino acids. CDR3 bases: TGTGCCAGCAGTGAATTGGGACACTGGAACACTGAAGCTTTCTTT. This translates into CASSELGHWNTEAFF.

The chain links TRBV7-9 to TRBJ2-7, with 9 bases lining up with TRBD1. Germline CDR1 reads SEHNR; CDR2 reads FQNEAQ (reference sequence). This CDR3 is built from 16 residues. The V segment lost 1 base and the J segment 0 bases; nucleotides outside the gene matches: 4. CDR3 protein: CASSLVGQGGSYEQYF. CDR3 sequence (DNA): TGTGCCAGCAGCTTAGTGGGACAGGGAGGCTCCTACGAGCAGTACTTC. Complete variable domain (other parts from reference TRBV7-9 and TRBJ2-7): DTGVSQNPRHKITKRGQNVTFRCDPISEHNRLYWYRQTLGQGPEFLTYFQNEAQLEKSRLLSDRFSAERPKGSFSTLEIQRTEQGDSAMYLCASSLVGQGGSYEQYFGPGTRLTVT.

The chain links TRBV20-1 to TRBJ2-5; perhaps D is TRBD1 or TRBD2 (7 bases each). The V gene's germline CDR1 is DFQATT and CDR2 SNEGSKA (reference sequence). This CDR3 region has 14 residues. V gave up 6 bases and J gave up 6 bases, with 20 bases separating them. The CDR3 is CSARQGGGGQTQYF. CDR3 DNA sequence: TGCAGTGCACGACAGGGAGGGGGGGGACAGACCCAGTACTTC.

Details on this clonotype: The CDR3 end shows no conserved phenylalanine or tryptophan, and so a read error is likely. No DNA is shown, since the ends of the CDR3 on it are uncertain; the CDR3 is the one TCRdb lists. This rearrangement joins TRBV5-6 to TRBJ1-4. The CDR3 sequence runs 8 residues, both termini included. Germline V gene sequence: CDR1 SGHDT, CDR2 YYEEEE. The CDR3: CASSPPAG.